The T cell receptor beta chain under discussion was sequenced for a study of blood T cell repertoires in COVID-19. Study summary: Samples of COVID-19 (acute and convalescent) were obtained from the United States, Italy and Spain.

The V gene's germline CDR1 is SGHNT and CDR2 YYREEE (reference sequence). Unmatched junction bases numbered 8, after V lost 2 bases and J lost 5 bases. The CDR3 is made up of 15 amino acids. The table came from immunoSEQ multiplex PCR; TCRdb's copy has only in-frame clones and leaves some out. The sample has 70,000 to 80,000 clones, roughly 90% seen once. The chain joins TRBV5-4 to TRBJ2-7; the match to TRBD2 covers 9 bases. Material for sequencing was peripheral blood. The clonotype originates from a woman aged 50 to 60 with acute or convalescent COVID-19. The CDR3 DNA reads TGTGCCAGCAGCTTCCGGGCGGGAGGGCCTGACGAGCAGTACTTC. It translates to CASSFRAGGPDEQYF.